This T cell receptor (beta chain) was observed in a study of blood T cell repertoires in COVID-19. Study-wide context: From the United States, Italy and Spain came samples of acute and convalescent COVID-19. The analysed material was cDNA or gDNA that came from T cells, B-cell-depleted T cells, or PBMCs.

Per the study methods: Amplification of reference gene primers provided the estimated nucleated cell counts. Profiled with immunoSEQ multiplex PCR; TCRdb holds only in-frame clones, not every one. The D gene and trimming were derived from the DNA, and the V and J assignments and clone size from that table. The profile shows some 260,000 clones, about four fifths of them singletons. CDR1 and CDR2 (germline): DFQATT, SNEGSKA (reference sequence). CDR3 length: 11 amino acids. V was cut by 5 bases and J by 8 bases, with 12 bases left in between. The V call is TRBV20-1, the J call TRBJ1-1; D gene ambiguous. The clonotype was recovered from an older man with acute or convalescent COVID-19. The sequencing input was peripheral blood. The CDR3 spells CSAFREAEAFF. The CDR3 coding sequence is TGCAGTGCTTTTAGGGAGGCCGAAGCTTTCTTT.